The TCR beta chain under discussion was sequenced for a study of molecular identifiers for immune sequencing clone quantification (dated by TCRdb to between 2017 and 2018). In terms of the full investigation: For a replicate experiment, RNA from approximately 20,000 or 100,000 naive CD8 T cells was divided into five aliquots, and four of the five aliquots were sequenced. The study was a methods study using CD8 T cells to benchmark molecular-identifier clustering-based TCR repertoire sequencing (MIDCIRS) and TCR RNA copy counting. Here is what the overall study found, with its caveats: Identical TCR molecules sharing a barcode could cause highly expanded clone sizes to be underestimated. Spiked-in Jurkat TCR RNA equal to a single cell's worth was reported to be detectable even within 1,200,000 naive CD8 T cells. Spiked-in Jurkat TCR RNA (around nine copies' worth), which is not part of the donor repertoire, was contained in the naive libraries. When barcode sub-clustering was left out, chimeric consensus sequences inflated TCR diversity, with chimeras reaching as high as 47%. Modeling indicated about three TCR RNA copies recovered per cell, compared with around 11 by digital PCR, which implies a capture efficiency of 25% to 35%. In CMV-specific effector cells, clones with more than 20 RNA copies contained over 98% of molecules, whereas in naive cells such clones contained under 1% of molecules.

Preparation of the library involved PCR. Sequencing was carried out with a NextSeq 500. Preparation of bulk TCR libraries followed a previously described approach, with the TCR primers listed in Table S5. Purification of total RNA was performed with the Qiagen AllPrep DNA/RNA kit. Before analysis, reads from multiple sequencing runs of one library were combined. As for the original processing: Only reads with exact TCR constant sequence were kept, trimmed to 150 nt, and grouped by their 12-nt molecular barcodes. Reads within each barcode group were sub-clustered using a 15% Levenshtein threshold, and quality-weighted consensus sequences were constructed for each RNA molecule. Non-functional sequences were removed, as were lower-count sequences one edit away from another. Based on fitting two negative binomial distributions, any barcode sub-cluster with under 20% of the maximum read count was discarded. The public reads were reanalyzed by TCRdb: fastp trimming at Q25, MiXCR alignment, in-frame beta chains only. Each entry merges the rows of one CDR3 protein and shows their most common DNA and genes. The V and J calls were not made by the authors but by TCRdb's processing. The sample profile shows roughly 630,000 distinct CDR3 sequences; about 25% of them were found once. The ten most abundant clones make up about 0.84% of the sample.

Libraries of naive CD8 T cells were built from approximately 20,000 to 1,000,000 sorted cells, with 10%, 30% or 50% of the purified RNA used. On a BD FACSAria II, naive CD8 T cells were FACS-sorted as CD8+CD4-CCR7+CD45RA+ and collected into RLT Plus buffer. To test detection sensitivity, Jurkat RNA equal to around nine TCR copies was added to samples of about 17,000-1,100,000 naive CD8 T cells. Enrichment of CD8 T cells was done with RosetteSep CD8+ T Cell Enrichment Cocktail plus Ficoll-Paque, and ACK red cell lysis came afterward. This clonotype was recorded a few times. Its target antigen remains unknown. The input lacks base qualities; no much larger clone sits a single base away. CDR1 MNHEY and CDR2 SVGAGI were looked up in the germline V gene. Including the terminal cysteine and phenylalanine, the CDR3 comprises 15 residues. The kept DNA is CDR3 alone, 45 bases in frame from the first base. Trimming removed 6 bases from V and 3 bases from J; the gene matches leave 8 bases unexplained.

Specimen: naive CD8+ T cells from blood, with Jurkat cell RNA spiked in. The label giving this sample's cell subset or site can be read as: FACS-sorted CD8+CD4-CCR7+CD45RA+ naive T cells. The sequence is built from TRBV6-5 and TRBJ2-3; 8 junctional bases match TRBD2. The clonotype originates from a human donor in good health. Some libraries in this study had Jurkat cell RNA spiked in. The bases are TGTGCCAGCAGCCCCCTCAGCGGGAGAACAGATACGCAGTATTTT. This encodes CASSPLSGRTDTQYF.